The entry below describes one TCR beta chain. Antigen specificity is unknown. The source of the sample is a study of T cells in Graves' hyperthyroidism and ophthalmopathy. General study points: Most thyroid-expanded clonotypes above 0.001 were also found in blood. Ophthalmopathy and stable hyperthyroidism were separated by a 13 V-J model.

Investigators excluded patients with uncontrolled infection, other autoimmune disease, pregnancy or lactation. The diagnoses drew upon clinical symptoms, serum thyroxine and TRAb, thyroid ultrasound and orbital computed tomography. CDR1 and CDR2 (germline): MNHNS, SASEGT. The CDR3 has 15 amino acids. Trimming took off 5 bases at V and 4 bases at J, with 14 bases between the two ends. What was amplified from RNA transcripts were TCR beta CDR3 regions. The study used the HTBI primer set for a first-round RT-PCR of the TCR CDR3. TCRdb reprocessed the multiplex PCR reads with MiXCR, giving one entry per CDR3 protein. The data show a few hundred thousand distinct CDR3 sequences, with approximately 14% seen just once and about 20% held by the top ten.

What was sequenced was blood. The receptor's source is a woman in her 30s with Graves' ophthalmopathy. The chain recombines TRBV6-1 with TRBJ2-2; tentative D call: TRBD1 (5 bases). CDR3 nucleotides: TGTGCCAGCAGTCGACATGCTAGGGGCACCGGGGAGCTGTTTTTT. Its protein product is CASSRHARGTGELFF.